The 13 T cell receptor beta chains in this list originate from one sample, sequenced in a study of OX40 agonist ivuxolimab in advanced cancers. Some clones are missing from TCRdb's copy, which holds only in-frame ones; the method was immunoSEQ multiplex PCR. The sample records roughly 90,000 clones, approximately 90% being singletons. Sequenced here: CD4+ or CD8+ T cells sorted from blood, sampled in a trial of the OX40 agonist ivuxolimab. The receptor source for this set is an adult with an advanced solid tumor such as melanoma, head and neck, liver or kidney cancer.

The CDR3 protein is CASSLGTGHLYGYTF. In DNA, the CDR3 is TGTGCCAGCAGCCTAGGGACAGGGCATCTCTATGGCTACACCTTC. This chain connects TRBV5-5 to TRBJ1-2; TRBD1 aligns across 9 bases. CDR3 length equals 15 residues. Germline lookup yields CDR1 SGHKS and CDR2 YYEKEE (reference sequence). Losses at the gene ends were 4 bases for V and 4 bases for J; bases not matched to a gene: 8.

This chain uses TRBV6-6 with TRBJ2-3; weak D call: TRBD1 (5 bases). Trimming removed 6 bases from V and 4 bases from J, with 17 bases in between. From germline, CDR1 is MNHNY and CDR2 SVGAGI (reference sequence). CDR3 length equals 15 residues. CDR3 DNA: TGTGCCAGCAGCCGATCGAGACAGTCGGCAGATACGCAGTATTTT. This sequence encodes CASSRSRQSADTQYF.

The CDR3 nucleotides are TGTGCCAGCAGGGTCGGACTAGCGGGGAGCTACGAGCAGTACTTC. Translating it yields CASRVGLAGSYEQYF. V is TRBV6-1 and J is TRBJ2-7, with 12 bases that match TRBD2. The CDR3 has 15 amino acids. J gave up 3 bases and V 6 bases, and 6 bases lay outside the gene matches. Germline V gene sequence: CDR1 MNHNS, CDR2 SASEGT.

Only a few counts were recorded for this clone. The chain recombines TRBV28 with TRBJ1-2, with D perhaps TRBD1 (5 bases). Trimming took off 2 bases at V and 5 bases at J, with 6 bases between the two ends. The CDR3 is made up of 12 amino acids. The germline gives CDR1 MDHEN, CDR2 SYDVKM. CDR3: CASSLAGYGYTF. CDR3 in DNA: TGTGCCAGCAGTTTAGCAGGGTATGGCTACACCTTC.

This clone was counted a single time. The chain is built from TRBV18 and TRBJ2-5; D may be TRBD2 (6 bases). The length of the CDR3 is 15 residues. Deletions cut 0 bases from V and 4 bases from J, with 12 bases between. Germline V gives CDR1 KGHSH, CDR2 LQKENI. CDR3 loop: CASSPPLATGETQYF. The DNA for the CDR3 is TGTGCCAGCTCACCACCACTAGCAACAGGAGAGACCCAGTACTTC.

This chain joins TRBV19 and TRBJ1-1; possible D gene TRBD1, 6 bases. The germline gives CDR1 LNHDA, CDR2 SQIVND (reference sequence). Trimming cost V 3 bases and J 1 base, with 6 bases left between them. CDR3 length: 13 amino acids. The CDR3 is CASSMDRNTEAFF. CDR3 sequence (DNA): TGTGCCAGTAGTATGGACAGGAACACTGAAGCTTTCTTT.

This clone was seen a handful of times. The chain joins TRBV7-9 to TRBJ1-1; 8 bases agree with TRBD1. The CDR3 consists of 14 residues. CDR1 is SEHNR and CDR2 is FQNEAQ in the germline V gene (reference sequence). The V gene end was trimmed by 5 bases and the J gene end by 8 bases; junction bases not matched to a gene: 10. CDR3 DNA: TGTGCCAGCAGCCGAACCGGGACAGGTGAAGAAGCTTTCTTT. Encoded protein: CASSRTGTGEEAFF. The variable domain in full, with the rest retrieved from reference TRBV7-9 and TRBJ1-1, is DTGVSQNPRHKITKRGQNVTFRCDPISEHNRLYWYRQTLGQGPEFLTYFQNEAQLEKSRLLSDRFSAERPKGSFSTLEIQRTEQGDSAMYLCASSRTGTGEEAFFGQGTRLTVV.

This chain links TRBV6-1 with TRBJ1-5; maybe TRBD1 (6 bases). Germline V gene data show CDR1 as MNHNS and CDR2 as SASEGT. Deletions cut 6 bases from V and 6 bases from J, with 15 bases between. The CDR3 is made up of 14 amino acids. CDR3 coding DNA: TGTGCCAGCAGGGCGACAGGATACACTCAGCCCCAGCATTTT. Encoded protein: CASRATGYTQPQHF.

The CDR3 sequence: CAWSGTNYGYTF. CDR3 in DNA: TGTGCCTGGAGTGGGACAAACTATGGCTACACCTTC. This sequence joins TRBV30 and TRBJ1-2; TRBD1 is a possible D gene (5 bases). The CDR3 runs to 12 residues. Germline V lookup: CDR1 GTSNPN, CDR2 SVGIG (reference sequence). The ends were cut back, 1 base at V and 2 bases at J, with 5 bases in the middle. Combining the CDR3 with reference TRBV30 and TRBJ1-2 gives the whole variable domain SQTIHQWPATLVQPVGSPLSLECTVEGTSNPNLYWYRQAAGRGLQLLFYSVGIGQISSEVPQNLSASRPQDRQFILSSKKLLLSDSGFYLCAWSGTNYGYTFGSGTRLTVV.

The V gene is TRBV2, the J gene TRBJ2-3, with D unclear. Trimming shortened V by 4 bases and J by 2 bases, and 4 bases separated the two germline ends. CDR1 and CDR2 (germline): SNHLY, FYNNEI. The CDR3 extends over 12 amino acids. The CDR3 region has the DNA TGTGCCAGCAGTGCTCTCACAGATACGCAGTATTTT. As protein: CASSALTDTQYF. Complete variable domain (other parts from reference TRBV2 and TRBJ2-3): EPEVTQTPSHQVTQMGQEVILRCVPISNHLYFYWYRQILGQKVEFLVSFYNNEISEKSEIFDDQFSVERPDGSNFTLKIRSTKLEDSAMYFCASSALTDTQYFGPGTRLTVL.

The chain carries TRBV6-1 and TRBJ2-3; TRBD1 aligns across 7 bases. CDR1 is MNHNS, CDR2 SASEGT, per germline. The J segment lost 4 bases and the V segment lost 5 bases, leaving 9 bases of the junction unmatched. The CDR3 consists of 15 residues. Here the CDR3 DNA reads TGTGCCAGCAGTCGACAGGGAAGGGGCGCAGATACGCAGTATTTT. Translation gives CASSRQGRGADTQYF.

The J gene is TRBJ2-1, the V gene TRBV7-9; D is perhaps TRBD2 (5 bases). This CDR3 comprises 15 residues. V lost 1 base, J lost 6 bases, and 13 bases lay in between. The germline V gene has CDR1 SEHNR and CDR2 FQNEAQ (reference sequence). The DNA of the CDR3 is TGTGCCAGCAGCTTAGGGACTCTCCTAGCCAATGAGCAGTTCTTC. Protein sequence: CASSLGTLLANEQFF.

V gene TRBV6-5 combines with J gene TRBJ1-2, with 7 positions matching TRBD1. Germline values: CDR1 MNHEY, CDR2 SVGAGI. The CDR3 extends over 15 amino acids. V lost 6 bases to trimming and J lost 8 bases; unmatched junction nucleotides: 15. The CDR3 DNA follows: TGTGCCAGCAGCTCCACAGGGGTTGGAACGGGCGGCTACACCTTC. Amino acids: CASSSTGVGTGGYTF.